This TCR beta chain appears in the sequencing data of a study of T cell responses to AZD1222 COVID-19 vaccine. Study-level results: At 160-218 and 743-854, vaccine-associated CD4 TCRs were dominant, and they spanned spike. Donors were largely white British and mainly female; clonal diversity was possibly underestimated.

In its sample, this clone was seen once. Its antigen is as yet unknown. The data were produced by immunoSEQ multiplex PCR, yet TCRdb's version contains in-frame clones alone and is incomplete. The data hold approximately 180,000 clones, with approximately 90% observed a single time. Germline V gene data show CDR1 as SGHRS and CDR2 as YFSETQ. V was shortened by 7 bases and J by 1 base, with 15 bases between the two germline ends. The CDR3 totals 14 residues. This TCR was recovered from an adult in good health. The chain has TRBV5-1 and TRBJ2-7, with D perhaps matching TRBD1 or TRBD2 (5 bases each). This specimen was peripheral blood, taken on day 0 of AZD1222 vaccination. CDR3 sequence reads: CASAFAGRSYEQYF. Written as DNA, the CDR3 is TGCGCCAGCGCTTTTGCAGGGAGATCCTACGAGCAGTACTTC.